The T cell receptor beta chain under discussion was sequenced for a study of ipilimumab plus nivolumab after autologous stem cell transplantation. Study summary: The myeloma group: high-risk transplant-naive, or relapse within 3 years after first autologous transplant.

Study-wide results and caveats: Authors suggest TCR repertoire, Treg phenotype and gut microbiota support further study.

Germline V gives CDR1 SGHAT, CDR2 FQNNGV. The CDR3 is made up of 14 amino acids. V lost 2 bases, J lost 5 bases, and 12 bases lay in between. This clone was observed once. Antigen specificity is unknown. Clones were read by immunoSEQ multiplex PCR, and TCRdb kept only the in-frame ones, dropping some. The sample holds about 40,000 clones, about 92% seen once. Starting 14 to 28 days after autologous transplant, ipilimumab 1 mg/kg was given. The source is a male donor with multiple myeloma. The sequences come from PBMCs, collected in a trial of ipilimumab plus nivolumab as post-transplant consolidation. The gene calls are TRBV11-2 and TRBJ1-1; D possibly corresponds to TRBD1 (5 bases). As DNA, the CDR3 is TGTGCCAGCAGCTTATCCAGGGCGTTGACTGAAGCTTTCTTT. Translating it yields CASSLSRALTEAFF.